The sequence of this TCR beta chain was determined in a study of T-cell memory formation after mild COVID-19. Findings of the study overall: A subset of responding clones appeared in pre-infection memory, suggesting cross-reactive memory joined.

Libraries for TCRalpha and TCRbeta carried sample barcodes and unique molecular identifiers via 5'RACE. One entry per CDR3 protein results from TCRdb running MiXCR on the 5' RACE reads. The table lists some 600,000 distinct CDR3 sequences, 15% to 20% of them singletons, with roughly 7.7% in the top ten. Germline CDR1 reads SGHTA; CDR2 reads FQGNSA. V was trimmed by 1 base and J by 2 bases, leaving 17 bases between them. The CDR3 is 17 amino acids. On this clonotype itself: What it recognizes is unknown.

The origin of this receptor is an adult woman who had mild COVID-19 (a few samples of this study predate the infection). Cell type and time point are not known. Material for sequencing was PBMCs or a T cell subset sorted from them (not recorded which). The chain is built from TRBV7-2 and TRBJ1-1; possible D gene TRBD1, 5 bases. CDR3: CASSLGPWGGSNTEAFF. The CDR3 bases are TGTGCCAGCAGCTTAGGCCCATGGGGGGGGTCCAACACTGAAGCTTTCTTT.